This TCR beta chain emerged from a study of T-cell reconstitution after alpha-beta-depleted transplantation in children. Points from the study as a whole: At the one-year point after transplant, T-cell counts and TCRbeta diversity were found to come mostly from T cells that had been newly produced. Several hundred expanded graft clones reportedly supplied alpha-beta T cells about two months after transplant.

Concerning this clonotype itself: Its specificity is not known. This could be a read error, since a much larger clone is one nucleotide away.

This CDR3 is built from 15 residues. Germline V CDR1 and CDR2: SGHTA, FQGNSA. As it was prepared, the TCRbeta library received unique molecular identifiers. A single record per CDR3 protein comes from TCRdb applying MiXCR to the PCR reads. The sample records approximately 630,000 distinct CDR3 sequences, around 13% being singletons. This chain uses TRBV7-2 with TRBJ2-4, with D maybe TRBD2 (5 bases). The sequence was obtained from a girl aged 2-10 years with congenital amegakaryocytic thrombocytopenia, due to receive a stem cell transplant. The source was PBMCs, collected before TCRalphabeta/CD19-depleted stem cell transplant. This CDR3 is CASSLETLARNIQYF. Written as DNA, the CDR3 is TGTGCCAGCAGCTTGGAAACGCTAGCCAGAAACATTCAGTACTTC.